The T cell receptor beta chain described here comes from a study of cytomegalovirus exposure and HLA in healthy donors. Notes on the study in general: Associated with cytomegalovirus, according to the listing, were about 160 TCR beta chains. TCR sequences were mostly rare, though some public TCRs occurred in many donors.

V dropped 6 bases and J dropped 5; count of bases not matched to a gene: 3. Per germline, CDR1 MNHEY and CDR2 SVGAGI. The CDR3 runs to 13 residues. Only one count was recorded for this clone. Its antigen remains unknown. Method: immunoSEQ multiplex PCR; TCRdb's copy keeps in-frame clones and lacks some. Among 98,000 or so clones listed, approximately 85% were seen once. Sequencing was done on a sample of PBMCs. This sequence joins TRBV6-5 and TRBJ1-1, with 10 bases identical to TRBD1. This TCR was recovered from a woman between 18 and 30 years old in good health and CMV-seronegative. CDR3 in DNA: TGTGCCAGCAGACCGGACAGGGGGACTGAAGCTTTCTTT. Its translation is CASRPDRGTEAFF.